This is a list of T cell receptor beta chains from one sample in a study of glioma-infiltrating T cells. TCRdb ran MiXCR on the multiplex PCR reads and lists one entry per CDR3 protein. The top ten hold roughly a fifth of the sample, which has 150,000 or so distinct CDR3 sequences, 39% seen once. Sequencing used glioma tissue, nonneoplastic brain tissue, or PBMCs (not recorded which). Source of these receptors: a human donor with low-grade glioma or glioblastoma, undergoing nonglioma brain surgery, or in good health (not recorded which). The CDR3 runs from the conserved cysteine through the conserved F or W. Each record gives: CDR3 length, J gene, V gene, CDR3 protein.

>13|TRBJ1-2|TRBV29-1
CSVEGGLGYGYTF
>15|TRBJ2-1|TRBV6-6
CASSYVLARNNEQFF
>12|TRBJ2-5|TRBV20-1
CSAISAGESQYF
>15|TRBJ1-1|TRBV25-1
CASSPVGYLNTEAFF
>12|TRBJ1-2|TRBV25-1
CASSDMGIGYTF
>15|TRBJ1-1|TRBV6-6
CASSYEGSRGTEAFF
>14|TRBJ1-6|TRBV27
CASRGQGGNSPLHF
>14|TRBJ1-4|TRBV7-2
CASSLAYSNEKLFF
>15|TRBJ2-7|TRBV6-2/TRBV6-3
CASRAGQGGNYEQYF
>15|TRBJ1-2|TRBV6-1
CASSEALRVNYGYTF
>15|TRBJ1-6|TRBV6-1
CASSEAGQRYSPLHF
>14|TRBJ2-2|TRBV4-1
CASSHDSGTGELFF
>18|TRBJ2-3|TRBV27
CASSFVLAGGADTDTQYF
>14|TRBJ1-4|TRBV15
CATSRDRGNEKLFF
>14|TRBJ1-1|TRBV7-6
CASNQQGPNTEAFF
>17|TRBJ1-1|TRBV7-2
CASSPPPDSELATEAFF
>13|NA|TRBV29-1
CSAHGDSYNEQFF
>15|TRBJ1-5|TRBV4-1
CASSQDYGINQPQHF
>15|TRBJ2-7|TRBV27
CASSLRTGGGYEQYF
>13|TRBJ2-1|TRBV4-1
CASSQNSDNEQFF
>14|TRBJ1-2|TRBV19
CASSYRAGLYGYTF
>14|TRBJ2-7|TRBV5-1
CASRTGLVPYEQYF
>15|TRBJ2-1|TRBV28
CASKLGGTAPYEQFF
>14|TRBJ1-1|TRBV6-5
CASSLTVENTEPFF
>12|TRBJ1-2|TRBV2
CASSEQGSGYTF
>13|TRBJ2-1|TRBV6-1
CASSPTLYNEQFF